A selection of T cell receptor beta chains follows, all from one sample in a study of blood T cell repertoires in COVID-19. Generated by immunoSEQ multiplex PCR, the TCRdb table keeps only in-frame clones and is missing some. The sample lists more than 50,000 clones; almost 90% were seen once. What was sequenced was peripheral blood. The receptors come from a man in his 60s with active COVID-19. Each CDR3 is given without its conserved first and last residue. Not every row has a clone size; where given, it reads once, few, many or a size class.

clone size,J gene,V gene,CDR3 protein
NA,TRBJ1-2,TRBV28,ASSLLPGTGSYGYT
NA,TRBJ1-6,TRBV6-5,ASSYSNRGDSPLH
NA,TRBJ1-5,TRBV6-5,ASTQGINQPQH
once,TRBJ1-1,TRBV6-1,ASSELRAGGLGEAF
NA,TRBJ1-5,TRBV28,ASSPGQTHQPQH
once,TRBJ2-3,TRBV5-1,ASSLELAGGTDTQY
NA,TRBJ1-5,TRBV2,ASSEWGQGGQPQH
NA,TRBJ1-1,TRBV14,ASSQAPGTVKAF
NA,TRBJ1-1,TRBV29-1,SVGAGVNTEAF
NA,TRBJ1-5,TRBV11-3,ASSLETVFGGQPQH
NA,TRBJ2-2,TRBV6-5,ASSYPSGVGELF
NA,TRBJ1-1,TRBV28,ASSLFGGGNTEAF
NA,TRBJ1-1,TRBV13,ASSLGRQGAEAF
once,TRBJ1-4,TRBV4-2,ASSLGANNEKLF
NA,TRBJ1-1,TRBV7-3,ASSIQGSGEAF
NA,TRBJ2-7,TRBV28,ASSAGDTYEQY
NA,TRBJ1-3,TRBV4-1,ASSQVGQGAGNTIY
NA,TRBJ2-1,TRBV5-1,ASRSLAGSYNEQF
NA,TRBJ2-6,TRBV19,ASSVPGQGNSGANVLT
NA,TRBJ2-7,TRBV15,ATRDSGSYEQY
NA,TRBJ2-2,TRBV28,ASSSPGGRSTGELF
NA,TRBJ2-7,TRBV28,ASRGGGQGDREQY
NA,TRBJ1-4,TRBV6-5,ASSFGASNEKLF
NA,TRBJ1-2,TRBV7-2,ASSSPRRSHGYT
NA,TRBJ1-2,TRBV3-1/TRBV3-2,ASSQEVRVGGYT
once,TRBJ2-7,TRBV9,ASSPRTGPYEQY